These T cell receptor beta chains were read from a single sample in a study of early T cells in non-severe SARS-CoV-2 infection. TCRdb fed the 5' RACE reads into MiXCR, producing one record per CDR3 protein. The sample has tens of thousands of distinct CDR3 sequences; roughly 3.6% are singletons. Sequencing used whole blood. The source of these receptors is an adult who was a healthcare worker with PCR-confirmed SARS-CoV-2 infection or an uninfected control (not recorded which). The CDR3 runs from the conserved cysteine through the conserved F or W. Fields, in order: CDR3 DNA, CDR3 protein, clone size, D gene, V gene, J gene. A D gene is named only where the DNA matches it firmly. Clone size, where shown, is once, few, many, or a class for clones that have expanded.

TGTGCCAGCAGCCAAGAAGGAGCGTTATCCTACAATGAGCAGTTCTTC	CASSQEGALSYNEQFF	many	.	TRBV4-2	TRBJ2-1
TGTGCCAGCACCTCCAGGGTCTCCTATAATTCACCCCTCCACTTT	CASTSRVSYNSPLHF	many	.	TRBV28	TRBJ1-6
TGCGCCAGCAGCCAAGACCCGGCGGGAGGGTTAGGTGAGCAGTTCTTC	CASSQDPAGGLGEQFF	medium-sized	TRBD2	TRBV4-3	TRBJ2-1
TGCGCCAGCAGTGGCATAATACAGGGGGCGAGGACTGAAGCTTTCTTT	CASSGIIQGARTEAFF	medium-sized	TRBD1	TRBV10-2	TRBJ1-1
TGCAGTGGGGAAGAGAAATGGCGGGGGCCTGACACAGATACGCAGTATTTT	CSGEEKWRGPDTDTQYF	many	.	TRBV20-1	TRBJ2-3
TGCAGTGCCCCCAGGACAGGGGGCTATAGCACAGATACGCAGTATTTT	CSAPRTGGYSTDTQYF	many	TRBD1	TRBV20-1	TRBJ2-3
TGTGCCAGCAGCAAGACTAGGGGGGGTAGCACAGATACGCAGTATTTT	CASSKTRGGSTDTQYF	many	.	TRBV7-8	TRBJ2-3
TGTGCCAGCAGTTTACGTGAATCCTACGAGCAGTACTTC	CASSLRESYEQYF	many	.	TRBV27	TRBJ2-7
TGTGCCTGGGACCCGGGACAGGCCTACGAGCAGTACTTC	CAWDPGQAYEQYF	.	TRBD1	TRBV30	TRBJ2-7
TGTGCCACCCAAACATCCGGGGGAACTAATGAAAAACTGTTTTTT	CATQTSGGTNEKLFF	many	.	TRBV19	TRBJ1-4
TGTGCCAGCAGTTACTCTTACCCCTACGAGCAGTACTTC	CASSYSYPYEQYF	medium-sized	.	TRBV6-6	TRBJ2-7
TGCAGCGTTGCCTGGGCCACCAGGTATGGCTACACCTTC	CSVAWATRYGYTF	few	.	TRBV29-1	TRBJ1-2
TGTGCCAGCAGTCCCCCCGGGGGAACCTACAATGAGCAGTTCTTC	CASSPPGGTYNEQFF	many	.	TRBV27	TRBJ2-1
TGTGCCAGCAGTGAAGAGGGGGTGACCGGGACAGTTGAGCAGTTCTTC	CASSEEGVTGTVEQFF	many	TRBD1	TRBV6-1	TRBJ2-1
TGTGCCAGCAGCCATTCAGGGGGAGGCTACGAGCAGTACTTC	CASSHSGGGYEQYF	many	.	TRBV7-8	TRBJ2-7
TGTGCCAGCAGCTTGGAACAGTTGGCTAGCGGGGCGCCGTGGAATGAGCAGTTCTTC	CASSLEQLASGAPWNEQFF	.	TRBD2	TRBV5-5	TRBJ2-1
TGTGCCAGCAGTTTATCGGGACTAGCGGGAGCGGGACCATACGAGCAGTACTTC	CASSLSGLAGAGPYEQYF	many	TRBD2	TRBV27	TRBJ2-7
TGCAGCGTCCATATCACCGGGGAGCTGTTTTTT	CSVHITGELFF	.	.	TRBV29-1	TRBJ2-2
TGCAGTGCTAGAGTCGCCGGGACTCCCTACGAGCAGTACTTC	CSARVAGTPYEQYF	many	.	TRBV20-1	TRBJ2-7
TGTGCCAGCAGAGGAAGCTCCTATAATTCACCCCTCCACTTT	CASRGSSYNSPLHF	.	.	TRBV25-1	TRBJ1-6
TGCGCCAGCAGCTTGGTGCCAGGGTCCTACGAGCAGTACTTC	CASSLVPGSYEQYF	many	.	TRBV5-1	TRBJ2-7
TGTGCCAGCAGCTTAACGGTGAGCTCCTACAATGAGCAGTTCTTC	CASSLTVSSYNEQFF	many	.	TRBV7-6	TRBJ2-1
TGTGCCAGCAGCCTCCGACAGGGGGCCTATGAGCAGTTCTTC	CASSLRQGAYEQFF	many	TRBD1	TRBV11-1	TRBJ2-1
TGTGCCACCAGTGATGCCGGACTAGCGGGAAGCACAGATACGCAGTATTTT	CATSDAGLAGSTDTQYF	few	TRBD2	TRBV24-1	TRBJ2-3
TGTGCCAGCAGCCCTGACCCGCGGACGGCCTACACCTTC	CASSPDPRTAYTF	many	.	TRBV7-3	TRBJ1-2
TGTGCCAGCAGCCAAGAACTAGCAAACAATGAGCAGTTCTTC	CASSQELANNEQFF	few	.	TRBV3-1	TRBJ2-1
TGTGCCAGCAACACAGGGGGATCACCCCTCCACTTT	CASNTGGSPLHF	many	TRBD1	TRBV12-3/TRBV12-4	TRBJ1-6
TGCAGTGCTAGAGATACGAGGCGAGGCACCGGGGAGCTGTTTTTT	CSARDTRRGTGELFF	many	.	TRBV20-1	TRBJ2-2
TGTGCCAGCAGCCACTCAGGGACGAAATACGAGCAGTACTTC	CASSHSGTKYEQYF	many	.	TRBV12-3/TRBV12-4	TRBJ2-7
TGCAGTGCTGGTACCGGGACAGCTGATACGCAGTATTTT	CSAGTGTADTQYF	medium-sized	TRBD1	TRBV20-1	TRBJ2-3
TGTGCCACCAGTGATGGGTCCCGAGTAGCCCAGTACTTC	CATSDGSRVAQYF	medium-sized	.	TRBV24-1	TRBJ2-5
TGCAGCGTTGATAAGGAGAATGAGCAGTTCTTC	CSVDKENEQFF	many	.	TRBV29-1	TRBJ2-1
TGTGCCAGCAGGGCCCTGGGGACGGTGCAGTACGAGCAGTACTTC	CASRALGTVQYEQYF	many	.	TRBV6-5	TRBJ2-7